This note documents a single TCR beta chain sequence. Its antigen is unknown. This record comes from a study of OX40 agonist ivuxolimab in advanced cancers. About the research overall: The study treated patients with ivuxolimab, an agonistic anti-OX40 (CD134) antibody.

Whole-study results and caveats: Low normalized clonal expansion also occurred in some nonresponding patients.

The CDR3 sequence is 15 residues long. Trimming cost V 11 bases and J 3 bases; bases outside gene matches: 14. Germline V gene data show CDR1 as MDHEN and CDR2 as SYDVKM. Method: immunoSEQ multiplex PCR; TCRdb's copy keeps in-frame clones and lacks some. Of about 50,000 clones listed, more than 70% are singletons. The TCR comes from an adult with an advanced solid tumor such as melanoma, head and neck, liver or kidney cancer. The J gene is TRBJ2-7, the V gene TRBV28, with TRBD2 matching 9 bases. This sample comprised CD4+ or CD8+ T cells sorted from blood, obtained in a trial of the OX40 agonist ivuxolimab. CDR3 protein: CASRPAGGGVYEQYF. The CDR3 nucleotides are TGTGCCTCAAGGCCTGCGGGAGGGGGGGTCTACGAGCAGTACTTC.